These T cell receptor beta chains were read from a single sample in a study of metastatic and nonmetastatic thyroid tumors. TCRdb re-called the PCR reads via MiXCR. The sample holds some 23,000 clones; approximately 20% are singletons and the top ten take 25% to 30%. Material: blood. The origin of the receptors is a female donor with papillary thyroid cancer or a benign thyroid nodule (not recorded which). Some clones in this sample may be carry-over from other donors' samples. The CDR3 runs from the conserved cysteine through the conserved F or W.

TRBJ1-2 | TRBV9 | CASSEGQQVYYGYTF
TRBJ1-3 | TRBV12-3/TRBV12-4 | CASSSGPGGNTVYF
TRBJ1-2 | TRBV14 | CASIQVAYRPNYGYTF
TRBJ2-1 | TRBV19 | CASSKLAGGLTSYNEQFF
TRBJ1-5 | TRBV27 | CASSSEGVHSNQPQHF
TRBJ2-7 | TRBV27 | CASSLNGPYEQYF
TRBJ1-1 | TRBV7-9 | CASSLGTNLPTEAFF
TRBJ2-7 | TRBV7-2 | CASSLVGDLGYEQYF
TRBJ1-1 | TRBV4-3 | CASSSGQTEAFF
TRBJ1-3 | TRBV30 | CAWSGGASGNTIYF
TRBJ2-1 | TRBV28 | CDSSGLEEENNEQFF
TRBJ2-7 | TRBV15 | CATSRGRLGRSGNGEQYF
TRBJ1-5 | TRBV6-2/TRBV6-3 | CASSSPGQGNQPQNF
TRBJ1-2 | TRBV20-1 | CSASGQPSGGYTF
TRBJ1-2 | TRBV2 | CASRQGWRPYGYTF
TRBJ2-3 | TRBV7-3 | CASSLTQIVGGPTDTQYF
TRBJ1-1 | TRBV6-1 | CASSINRDTEAFF
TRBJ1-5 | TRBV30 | CAWSQRENQPQHF
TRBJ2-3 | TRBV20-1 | CSARDLFAGGVPSTDTQYF
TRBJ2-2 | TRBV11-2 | CASSLAEINTGELFF
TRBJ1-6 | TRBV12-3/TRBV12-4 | CASSFAWGQGYNSPLHF
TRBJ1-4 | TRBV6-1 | CASRGWWDEKLFF
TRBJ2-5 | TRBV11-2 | CASSSRTSGETQYF
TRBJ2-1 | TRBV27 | CASRLETGVYNEQFF
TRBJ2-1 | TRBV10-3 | CAIRENGANEQFF
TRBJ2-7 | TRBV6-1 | CASGRTGQGPYEQYF
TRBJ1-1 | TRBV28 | CASTRDTEAFF
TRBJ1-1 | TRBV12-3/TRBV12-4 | CASSLSPRTGSDTEAFF
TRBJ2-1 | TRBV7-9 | CASSLSPGGLNEQFF
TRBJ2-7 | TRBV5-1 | CASSGTSAHEQYF
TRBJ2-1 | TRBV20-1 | CSAPQRAAEQFF
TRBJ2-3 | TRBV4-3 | CASSQAHGDTQYF
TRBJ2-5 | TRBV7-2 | CASSPAQGAFGETQYF
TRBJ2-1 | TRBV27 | CASSLERVKQFF
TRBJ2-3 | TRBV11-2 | CASSLKGLAGADTQYF
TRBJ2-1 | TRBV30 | CAWSGLATDVHEQFF
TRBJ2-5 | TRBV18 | CASSYRTSGSGQETQYF
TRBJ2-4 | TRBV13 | CASSPTTGGLAKNIQYF
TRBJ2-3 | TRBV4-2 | CASSQDMTSVSTDTQYF
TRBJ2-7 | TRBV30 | CAWSVLGEYEQYF
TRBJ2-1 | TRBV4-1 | CASSQMGKRTSGYNEQFF
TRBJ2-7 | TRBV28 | CASSPGQRAYEQYF
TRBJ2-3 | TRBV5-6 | CASSLRRLASGDTQYF
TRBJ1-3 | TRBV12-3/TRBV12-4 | CASSLARNTIYF
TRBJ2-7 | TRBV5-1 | CASSLWQGTGRDEQYF
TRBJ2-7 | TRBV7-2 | CASSLGRGQGYHEQYF
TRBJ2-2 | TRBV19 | CASRASGIAGELFF
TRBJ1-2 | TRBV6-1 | CASSEGGTGDGYTF
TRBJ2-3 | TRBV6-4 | CASSLAGSTDTQYF
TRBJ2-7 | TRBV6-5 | CASSYSDTAYEQYF
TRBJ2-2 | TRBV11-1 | CASSTRGLFTGELFF
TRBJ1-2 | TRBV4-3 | CASSQGLTGDYGYTF
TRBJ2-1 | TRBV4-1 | CASSQDPRGRAFEQFF
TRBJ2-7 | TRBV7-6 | CASSLGAYEQYF
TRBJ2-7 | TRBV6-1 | CASSEGGYKEETGEQYF
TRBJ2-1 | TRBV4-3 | CASSQELGGSYNEQFF
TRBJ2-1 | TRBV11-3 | CASSLVGGLYNEQFF
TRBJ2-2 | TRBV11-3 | CASSKGQGETGELFF
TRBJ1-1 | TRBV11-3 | CASSPGGLTNTEAFF
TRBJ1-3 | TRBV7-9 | CASSLGGPIGNTIYF